Given below is one T cell receptor beta chain in context. Its antigen is as yet unknown. Assay used: immunoSEQ multiplex PCR; TCRdb lists only in-frame clones, some missing. The repertoire holds around 72,000 clones, with roughly nine tenths as singletons. Patients with autoimmune history or systemic immunosuppression were excluded. The data stem from a study of OX40 agonist ivuxolimab in advanced cancers. The wider study: The patients' treatment was ivuxolimab, an agonistic anti-OX40 (CD134) antibody. Overall study results and limits: CD8+ T cells showed, on average, more clonal expansion than CD4+ cells. Several nonresponders also turned out to have low normalized T-cell clonal expansion.

CDR1 and CDR2 from the germline V gene are LNHNV and YYDKDF (reference sequence). V was pared by 4 bases and J by 1 base, with 5 bases of the junction left unmatched. CDR3 length equals 15 residues. V is TRBV15 and J is TRBJ1-1, with 8 bases matching TRBD1. The input for sequencing was CD4+ or CD8+ T cells sorted from blood, taken in a trial of the OX40 agonist ivuxolimab. The sequence was obtained from an adult with an advanced solid tumor such as melanoma, head and neck, liver or kidney cancer. The CDR3 spells CATSKGQGGNTEAFF. CDR3 DNA: TGTGCCACCAGCAAAGGACAGGGAGGGAACACTGAAGCTTTCTTT.